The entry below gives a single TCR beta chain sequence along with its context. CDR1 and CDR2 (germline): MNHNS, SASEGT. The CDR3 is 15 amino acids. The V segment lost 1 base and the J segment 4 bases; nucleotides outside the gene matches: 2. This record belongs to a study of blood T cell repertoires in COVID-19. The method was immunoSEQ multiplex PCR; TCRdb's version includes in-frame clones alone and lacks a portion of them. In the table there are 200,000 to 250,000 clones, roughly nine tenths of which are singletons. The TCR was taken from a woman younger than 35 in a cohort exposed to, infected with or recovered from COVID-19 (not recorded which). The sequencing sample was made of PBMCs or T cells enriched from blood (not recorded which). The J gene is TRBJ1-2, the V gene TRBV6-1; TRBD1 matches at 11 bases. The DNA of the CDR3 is TGTGCCAGCAGTGAAGGGACAGGGGGCGTCTATGGCTACACCTTC. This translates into CASSEGTGGVYGYTF.